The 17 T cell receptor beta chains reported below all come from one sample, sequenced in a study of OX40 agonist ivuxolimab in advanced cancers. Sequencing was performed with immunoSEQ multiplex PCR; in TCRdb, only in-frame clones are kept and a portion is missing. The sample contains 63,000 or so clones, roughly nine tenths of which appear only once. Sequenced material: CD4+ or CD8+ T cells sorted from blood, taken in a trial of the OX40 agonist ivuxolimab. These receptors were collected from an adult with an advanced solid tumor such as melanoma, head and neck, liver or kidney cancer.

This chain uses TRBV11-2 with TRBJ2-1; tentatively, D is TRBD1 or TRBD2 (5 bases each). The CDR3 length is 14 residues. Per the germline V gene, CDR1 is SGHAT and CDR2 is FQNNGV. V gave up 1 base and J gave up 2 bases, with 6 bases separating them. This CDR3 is CASSLAGPYNEQFF. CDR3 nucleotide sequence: TGTGCCAGCAGCTTAGCGGGGCCCTACAATGAGCAGTTCTTC.

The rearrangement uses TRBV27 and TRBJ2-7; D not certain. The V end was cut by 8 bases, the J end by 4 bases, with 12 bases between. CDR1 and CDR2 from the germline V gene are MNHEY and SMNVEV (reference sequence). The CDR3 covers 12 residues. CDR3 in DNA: TGTGCCAGCGCCGGCGGTGTATACGAGCAGTACTTC. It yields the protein CASAGGVYEQYF.

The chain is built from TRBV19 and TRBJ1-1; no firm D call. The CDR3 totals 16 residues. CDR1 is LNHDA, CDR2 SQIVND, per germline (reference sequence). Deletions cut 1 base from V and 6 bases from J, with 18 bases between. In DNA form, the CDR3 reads TGTGCCAGTAGTATAGCCCCTGGAAGGGCCGAGGCTGAAGCTTTCTTT. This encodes CASSIAPGRAEAEAFF.

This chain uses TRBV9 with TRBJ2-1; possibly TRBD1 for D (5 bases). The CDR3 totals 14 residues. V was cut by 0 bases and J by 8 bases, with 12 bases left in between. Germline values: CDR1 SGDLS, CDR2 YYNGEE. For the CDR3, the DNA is TGTGCCAGCAGCGTAGATGGGGCCTCGGATGAGCAGTTCTTC. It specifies CASSVDGASDEQFF.

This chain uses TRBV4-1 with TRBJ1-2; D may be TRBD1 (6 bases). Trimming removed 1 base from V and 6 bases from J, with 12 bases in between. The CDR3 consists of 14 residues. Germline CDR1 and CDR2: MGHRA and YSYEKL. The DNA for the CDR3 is TGCGCCAGCAGCCAAGTCGGGGGCGCTGATGGCTACACCTTC. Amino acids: CASSQVGGADGYTF.

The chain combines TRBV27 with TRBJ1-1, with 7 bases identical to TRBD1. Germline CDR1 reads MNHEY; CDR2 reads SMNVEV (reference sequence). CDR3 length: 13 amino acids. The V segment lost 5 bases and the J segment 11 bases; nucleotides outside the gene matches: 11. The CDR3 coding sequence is TGTGCCAGCAGTATAACAGGGGCCCCGTGGGCTTTCTTT. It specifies CASSITGAPWAFF.

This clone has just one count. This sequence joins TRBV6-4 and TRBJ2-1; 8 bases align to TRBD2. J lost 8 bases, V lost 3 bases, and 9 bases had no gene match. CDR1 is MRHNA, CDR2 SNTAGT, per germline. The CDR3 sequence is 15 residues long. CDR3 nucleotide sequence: TGTGCCAGCAGTGAGGCGGGGGGCCGTCTGTATGAGCAGTTCTTC. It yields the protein CASSEAGGRLYEQFF.

The CDR3, as DNA: TGTGCCAGCAGCTTGCCGGGGGATACGCAGTATTTT. It translates to CASSLPGDTQYF. The gene calls are TRBV7-3 and TRBJ2-3; TRBD2 might be the D (5 bases). The length of the CDR3 is 12 residues. V gave up 3 bases and J gave up 6 bases, with 7 bases separating them. CDR1 and CDR2 from the germline V gene are SGHTA and FQGTGA.

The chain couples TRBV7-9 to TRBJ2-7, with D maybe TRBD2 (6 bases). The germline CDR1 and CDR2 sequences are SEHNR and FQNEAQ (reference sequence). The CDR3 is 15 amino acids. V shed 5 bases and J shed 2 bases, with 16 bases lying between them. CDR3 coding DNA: TGTGCCAGCAGCGACCACGGGGGAGAAGCCTACGAGCAGTACTTC. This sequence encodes CASSDHGGEAYEQYF.

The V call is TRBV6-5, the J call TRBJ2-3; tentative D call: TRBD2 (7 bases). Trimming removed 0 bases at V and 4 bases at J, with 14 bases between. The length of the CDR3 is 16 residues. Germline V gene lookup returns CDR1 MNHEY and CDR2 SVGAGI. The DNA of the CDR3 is TGTGCCAGCAGTTACTCGAACCTAGGGGGGGCAGATACGCAGTATTTT. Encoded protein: CASSYSNLGGADTQYF.

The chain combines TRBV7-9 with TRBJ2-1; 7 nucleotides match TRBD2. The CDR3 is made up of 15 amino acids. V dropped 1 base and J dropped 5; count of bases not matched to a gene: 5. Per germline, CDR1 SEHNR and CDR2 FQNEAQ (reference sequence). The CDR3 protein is CASSLGAGWNNEQFF. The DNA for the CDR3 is TGTGCCAGCAGCTTAGGAGCGGGGTGGAACAATGAGCAGTTCTTC. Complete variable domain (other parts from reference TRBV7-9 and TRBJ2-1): DTGVSQNPRHKITKRGQNVTFRCDPISEHNRLYWYRQTLGQGPEFLTYFQNEAQLEKSRLLSDRFSAERPKGSFSTLEIQRTEQGDSAMYLCASSLGAGWNNEQFFGPGTRLTVL.

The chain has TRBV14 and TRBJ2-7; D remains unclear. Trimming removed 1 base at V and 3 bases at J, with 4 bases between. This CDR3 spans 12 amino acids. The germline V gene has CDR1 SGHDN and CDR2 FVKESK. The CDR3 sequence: CASSQGVYEQYV. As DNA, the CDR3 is TGTGCCAGCAGCCAAGGAGTCTACGAGCAGTACGTC.

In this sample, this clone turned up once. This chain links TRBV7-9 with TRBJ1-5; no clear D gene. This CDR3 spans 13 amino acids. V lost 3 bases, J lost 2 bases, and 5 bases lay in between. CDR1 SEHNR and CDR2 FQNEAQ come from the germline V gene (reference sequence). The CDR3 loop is CASSFQGNQPQHF. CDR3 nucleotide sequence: TGTGCCAGCAGCTTCCAGGGCAATCAGCCCCAGCATTTT.

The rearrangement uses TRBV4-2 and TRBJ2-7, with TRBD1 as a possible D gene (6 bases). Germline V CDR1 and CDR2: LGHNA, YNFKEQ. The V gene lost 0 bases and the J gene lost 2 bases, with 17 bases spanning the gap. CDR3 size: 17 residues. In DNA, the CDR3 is TGTGCCAGCAGCCAAGAGGGGGCAACAGTCGGGACCTACGAGCAGTACTTC. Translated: CASSQEGATVGTYEQYF.

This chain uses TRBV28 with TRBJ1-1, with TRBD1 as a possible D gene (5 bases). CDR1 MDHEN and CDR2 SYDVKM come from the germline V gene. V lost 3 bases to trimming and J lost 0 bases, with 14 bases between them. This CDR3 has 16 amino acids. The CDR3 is CASSFAVGGMNTEAFF. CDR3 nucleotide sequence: TGTGCCAGCAGTTTCGCGGTGGGGGGGATGAACACTGAAGCTTTCTTT.

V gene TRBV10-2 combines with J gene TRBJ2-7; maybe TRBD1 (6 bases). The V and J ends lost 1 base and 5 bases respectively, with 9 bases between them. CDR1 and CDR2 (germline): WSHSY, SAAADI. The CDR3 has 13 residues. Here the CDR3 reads CASSELGAHEQYV. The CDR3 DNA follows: TGCGCCAGCAGTGAGTTGGGGGCCCACGAGCAGTACGTC.

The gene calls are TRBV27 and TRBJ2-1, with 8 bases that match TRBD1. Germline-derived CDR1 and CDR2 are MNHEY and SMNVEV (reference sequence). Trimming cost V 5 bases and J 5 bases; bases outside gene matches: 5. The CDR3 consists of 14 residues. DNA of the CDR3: TGTGCCAGCAGTGTGACAGGGGTCAACAATGAGCAGTTCTTC. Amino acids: CASSVTGVNNEQFF.